This T cell receptor (beta chain) was captured in a study of blood T cell repertoires in COVID-19. How the authors handled the data: Reference gene primer amplification yielded estimated nucleated cell counts. Generated by immunoSEQ multiplex PCR, the TCRdb table keeps only in-frame clones and is missing some. V, J and clone size derive from that table, while D and trimming were established from the DNA sequence. The data contain approximately 150,000 clones, about 84% of them singletons. CDR1 and CDR2 (germline): MNHEY, SVGAGI. Trimming pared 6 bases from V and 3 bases from J, leaving 11 bases between. The CDR3 extends over 13 amino acids.

The chain is built from TRBV6-5 and TRBJ2-5, with D uncertain. The sequence derives from a middle-aged woman with acute COVID-19. The source material was PBMCs or T cells enriched from blood (not recorded which). The CDR3 is CASRSNSKETQYF. DNA for the CDR3: TGTGCCAGCAGGAGCAACAGTAAAGAGACCCAGTACTTC.